This is a list of T cell receptor beta chains from one sample in a study of blood T cell repertoires in COVID-19. Clones were read by immunoSEQ multiplex PCR, and TCRdb kept only the in-frame ones, dropping some. The sample yields 250,000 to 350,000 clones, nearly 90% seen once. Sequenced material: PBMCs or T cells enriched from blood (not recorded which). These receptors were collected from a woman in her twenties or thirties who had recovered from COVID-19. CDR3s include the opening cysteine and the closing phenylalanine or tryptophan. A D gene is named only where the DNA matches it firmly. Some rows have no size entry. The others give once, few or many, or a class for an expanded clone.

D gene	V gene	J gene	clone size	CDR3 protein	CDR3 DNA
TRBD1	TRBV30	TRBJ1-5	-	CACGKATGRNQPQHF	TGTGCCTGCGGAAAGGCGACAGGGAGGAATCAGCCCCAGCATTTT
-	TRBV11-2	TRBJ1-4	-	CASSLLSRDNEKLFF	TGTGCCAGCAGCTTATTATCTCGGGATAATGAAAAACTGTTTTTT
-	TRBV10-2	TRBJ2-7	-	CASSETGIYEQYF	TGCGCCAGCAGTGAGACCGGGATCTACGAGCAGTACTTC
TRBD1	TRBV2	TRBJ1-2	-	CASSEVTGGGYGYTF	TGTGCCAGCAGTGAGGTCACAGGGGGAGGCTATGGCTACACCTTC
-	TRBV30	TRBJ1-3	once	CAWSAPREGGNTIYF	TGTGCCTGGAGTGCCCCCAGGGAAGGTGGAAACACCATATATTTT
TRBD1	TRBV5-6	TRBJ2-3	-	CASSLPGQGHTDTQYF	TGTGCCAGCAGCTTGCCGGGACAGGGACACACAGATACGCAGTATTTT
-	TRBV5-1	TRBJ1-1	once	CASSGEQGPNTEAFF	TGCGCCAGCAGCGGGGAACAGGGCCCTAACACTGAAGCTTTCTTT
-	TRBV12-3/TRBV12-4	TRBJ1-6	-	CASSPTVSPLHF	TGTGCCAGCAGTCCAACGGTTTCACCCCTCCACTTT
-	TRBV30	TRBJ2-3	-	CAWSVGGGTDTQYF	TGTGCCTGGAGTGTAGGGGGGGGCACAGATACGCAGTATTTT
-	TRBV7-2	TRBJ2-7	-	CASSSEGGDSYEQYF	TGTGCCAGCAGCTCTGAAGGGGGGGACTCCTACGAGCAGTACTTC
TRBD1	TRBV7-8	TRBJ1-2	few	CASSPRTGWAGYTF	TGTGCCAGCAGCCCCCGGACAGGGTGGGCTGGCTACACCTTC
TRBD1	TRBV7-2	TRBJ1-1	-	CASSTRDRVIEAFF	TGTGCCAGCAGCACCCGGGACAGGGTGATTGAAGCTTTCTTT
TRBD2	TRBV10-2	TRBJ2-7	once	CASRGTSGTYEQYF	TGCGCCAGCAGGGGGACTAGCGGCACCTACGAGCAGTACTTC
TRBD1	TRBV6-1	TRBJ1-1	few	CASSEQGARAEAFF	TGTGCCAGCAGTGAGCAGGGGGCTCGGGCTGAAGCTTTCTTT
-	TRBV28	TRBJ1-4	-	CASSSHVGLGNEKLFF	TGTGCCAGCAGTTCCCACGTGGGACTAGGTAATGAAAAACTGTTTTTT
-	TRBV30	TRBJ1-1	-	CAWSVPSRFDTEAFF	TGTGCCTGGAGTGTACCCTCTCGGTTTGACACTGAAGCTTTCTTT
TRBD2	TRBV28	TRBJ2-1	-	CATALGDGRAFNEQFF	TGTGCCACCGCCCTTGGGGACGGGAGGGCGTTCAATGAGCAGTTCTTC
-	TRBV29-1	TRBJ2-2	-	CSVEVPGNTGELFF	TGCAGCGTTGAGGTCCCAGGGAACACCGGGGAGCTGTTTTTT
TRBD2	TRBV29-1	TRBJ2-4	-	CSAGLAGGDIQYF	TGCAGCGCTGGGCTAGCGGGTGGGGACATTCAGTACTTC
TRBD1	TRBV9	TRBJ1-2	-	CASSDAGTGYGYTF	TGTGCCAGCAGCGACGCCGGGACAGGGTATGGCTACACCTTC
TRBD1	TRBV30	TRBJ1-2	-	CAWSQTGAYGYTF	TGTGCCTGGAGCCAGACAGGGGCCTATGGCTACACCTTC
-	TRBV19	TRBJ1-2	-	CASSPAAGGNYGYTF	TGTGCCAGTAGTCCCGCCGCGGGGGGTAACTATGGCTACACCTTC